Listed below are T cell receptor beta chains from one sample, sequenced in a study of T cell responses to AZD1222 COVID-19 vaccine. Some clones are missing from TCRdb's copy, which holds only in-frame ones; the method was immunoSEQ multiplex PCR. Found here are about 150,000 clones, approximately 94% of them singletons; the top ten hold 9.1%. This specimen was peripheral blood, taken on day 0 of AZD1222 vaccination. The origin of the receptors is an adult in good health. Each CDR3 is given with its conserved first and last residue. D genes are given only for firm matches. Expanded clones get a size class; other rows say once, few or many, or leave the size out.

d_call j_call v_call clone_size cdr3_length cdr3_aa cdr3_nt
- TRBJ2-1 TRBV11-1 - 13 CASSSGQHNEQFF TGTGCCAGCAGCTCCGGACAGCACAATGAGCAGTTCTTC
- TRBJ2-3 TRBV5-5 once 17 CASSPHVERGGTDTQYF TGTGCCAGCAGCCCCCACGTCGAAAGGGGGGGAACAGATACGCAGTATTTT
- TRBJ1-6 TRBV7-9 - 15 CASSPNSANNSPLHF TGTGCCAGCAGCCCAAACAGCGCAAATAATTCACCCCTCCACTTT
TRBD1 TRBJ1-4 TRBV7-3 - 15 CASSPKGARGEKLFF TGTGCCAGCAGCCCGAAGGGGGCGCGGGGTGAAAAACTGTTTTTT
TRBD1 TRBJ1-2 TRBV19 - 13 CASSLGQVRGYTF TGTGCCAGTAGTTTGGGACAGGTTAGGGGCTACACCTTC
TRBD1 TRBJ2-7 TRBV6-5 - 14 CATNAGTADYEQYF TGTGCCACCAACGCCGGGACAGCTGACTACGAGCAGTACTTC
- TRBJ1-5 TRBV12-3/TRBV12-4 - 11 CASGPNQPQHF TGTGCCAGCGGACCCAATCAGCCCCAGCATTTT
- TRBJ1-1 TRBV28 - 14 CASSQLGVGTEAFF TGTGCCAGCAGCCAATTGGGGGTCGGGACTGAAGCTTTCTTT
- TRBJ2-3 TRBV2 - 12 CASSTTADTQYF TGTGCCAGCAGCACGACAGCGGATACGCAGTATTTT
TRBD1 TRBJ1-1 TRBV27 - 13 CASRTTGDTEAFF TGTGCCAGCAGGACGACAGGGGACACTGAAGCTTTCTTT
- TRBJ1-2 TRBV29-1 - 11 CSVLSGYGYTF TGCAGCGTTTTGAGTGGCTATGGCTACACCTTC
- TRBJ1-1 TRBV29-1 - 14 CSVEGGFMNTEAFF TGCAGCGTTGAAGGGGGATTCATGAACACTGAAGCTTTCTTT
TRBD1 TRBJ1-3 TRBV3-1/TRBV3-2 - 16 CASSQRSGTGGNTIYF TGTGCCAGCAGCCAGAGATCCGGGACAGGGGGAAACACCATATATTTT
TRBD1 TRBJ1-6 TRBV19 - 14 CASSVTGGNSPLHF TGTGCCAGTAGTGTTACAGGGGGCAATTCACCCCTCCACTTT
- TRBJ2-7 TRBV5-4 - 14 CASSDGSSSYEQYF TGTGCCAGCTCTGATGGCTCTTCCTCCTACGAGCAGTACTTC
TRBD1 TRBJ1-2 TRBV6-5 - 15 CASRRLHRDRDGYTF TGTGCCAGCAGGCGACTGCACCGGGACAGGGATGGCTACACCTTC